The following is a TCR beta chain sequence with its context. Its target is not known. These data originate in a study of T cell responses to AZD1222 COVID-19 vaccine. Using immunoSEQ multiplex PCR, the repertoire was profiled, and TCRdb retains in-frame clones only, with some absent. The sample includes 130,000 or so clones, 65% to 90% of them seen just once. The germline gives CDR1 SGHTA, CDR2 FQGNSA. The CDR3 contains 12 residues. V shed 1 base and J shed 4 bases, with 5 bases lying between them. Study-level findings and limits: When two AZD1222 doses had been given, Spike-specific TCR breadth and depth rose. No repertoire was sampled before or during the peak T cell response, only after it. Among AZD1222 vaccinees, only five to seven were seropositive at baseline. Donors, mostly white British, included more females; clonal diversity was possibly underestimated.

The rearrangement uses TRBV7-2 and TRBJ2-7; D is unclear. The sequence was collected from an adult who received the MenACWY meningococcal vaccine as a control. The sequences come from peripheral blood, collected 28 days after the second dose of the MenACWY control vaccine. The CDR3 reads CASSLVGYEQYV. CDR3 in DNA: TGTGCCAGCAGCTTAGTGGGGTACGAGCAGTACGTC.